The 18 T cell receptor beta chains reported below all come from one sample, sequenced in a study of blood T cell repertoires in COVID-19. Generated by immunoSEQ multiplex PCR, the TCRdb table keeps only in-frame clones and is missing some. This sample has some 360,000 clones, with around nine tenths found just once. Sequencing used PBMCs or T cells enriched from blood (not recorded which). These receptors all come from a woman in her thirties who had been exposed to COVID-19.

The CDR3, as DNA: TGTGCCACTGGGCCGGGGACAGTCGCCGAGCAGTACTTC. It yields the protein CATGPGTVAEQYF. The chain joins TRBV28 to TRBJ2-7, with 7 bases matching TRBD1. This CDR3 spans 13 amino acids. V lost 10 bases and J lost 6; bases outside the gene matches: 12. Germline V lookup: CDR1 MDHEN, CDR2 SYDVKM.

This clone appeared a few times. This CDR3 is also generated by other DNA sequences in the sample. The rearrangement joins TRBV7-9 to TRBJ2-7; D gene unclear. In germline, CDR1 is SEHNR, CDR2 FQNEAQ (reference sequence). The CDR3 length is 11 residues. V shed 1 base and J shed 5 bases, with 3 bases lying between them. CDR3 amino acids: CASSLGDEQYF. The CDR3 DNA is TGTGCCAGCAGCTTAGGAGACGAGCAGTACTTC.

As regards this clone: Different DNA sequences within this sample yield the same CDR3. CDR3 nucleotide sequence: TGTGCCAGCAGTTTACTCCAGGGCGGCGAGCAGTACTTC. Its protein is CASSLLQGGEQYF. The rearrangement joins TRBV28 to TRBJ2-7; a possible D gene is TRBD1 (5 bases). Germline CDR1 reads MDHEN; CDR2 reads SYDVKM. With 2 bases removed from V and 6 bases from J, the gap between germline ends came to 11 bases. There are 13 residues in the CDR3.

The J gene is TRBJ1-2, the V gene TRBV7-9, with 9 nucleotides matching TRBD1. The V and J ends lost 4 bases and 4 bases, in that order; junction bases with no gene match: 4. The length of the CDR3 is 14 residues. Germline loops: CDR1 SEHNR, CDR2 FQNEAQ (reference sequence). CDR3 in DNA: TGTGCCAGCAGCTATACAGGGGGCCTCTATGGCTACACCTTC. Its protein product is CASSYTGGLYGYTF.

CDR3 loop: CASSYVGESPLHF. DNA of the CDR3: TGTGCCAGCAGTTACGTCGGGGAATCACCCCTCCACTTT. The V call is TRBV6-6, the J call TRBJ1-6; no clear D gene. V was trimmed by 2 bases and J by 10 bases, leaving 9 bases between them. The germline V gene encodes CDR1 MNHNY and CDR2 SVGAGI (reference sequence). The CDR3 covers 13 residues.

The chain has TRBV2 and TRBJ1-2; D remains ambiguous. CDR1 SNHLY and CDR2 FYNNEI come from the germline V gene. CDR3 length: 13 residues. V lost 0 bases and J 10 bases, leaving 12 bases between the germline ends. Here the CDR3 reads CASSEAARGDYTF. The DNA for the CDR3 is TGTGCCAGCAGTGAAGCGGCGCGGGGTGACTACACCTTC. The full variable domain, completed using reference TRBV2 and TRBJ1-2, is EPEVTQTPSHQVTQMGQEVILRCVPISNHLYFYWYRQILGQKVEFLVSFYNNEISEKSEIFDDQFSVERPDGSNFTLKIRSTKLEDSAMYFCASSEAARGDYTFGSGTRLTVV.

This chain uses TRBV29-1 with TRBJ1-2, with 10 positions matching TRBD1. CDR1 is SQVTM, CDR2 ANQGSEA, per germline. The CDR3 runs 14 residues. V lost 1 base, J lost 4 bases, and 3 bases stayed unmatched. CDR3 sequence reads: CSVEAGTGVYGYTF. Here the CDR3 DNA reads TGCAGCGTTGAAGCGGGGACAGGGGTCTATGGCTACACCTTC. The full variable domain, in which reference TRBV29-1 and TRBJ1-2 provide the parts outside the CDR3, is SAVISQKPSRDICQRGTSLTIQCQVDSQVTMMFWYRQQPGQSLTLIATANQGSEATYESGFVIDKFPISRPNLTFSTLTVSNMSPEDSSIYLCSVEAGTGVYGYTFGSGTRLTVV.

This clone turned up a few times. J is TRBJ1-1 and V is TRBV10-1; unclear D gene. Germline CDR1 is WNHNN and CDR2 is SYGVQD (reference sequence). The V and J ends lost 8 bases and 4 bases respectively, with 14 bases between them. The CDR3 runs 13 residues. The CDR3 loop reads CASSRGFLTEAFF. The CDR3 DNA reads as TGCGCCAGCTCCAGAGGATTCCTCACTGAAGCTTTCTTT.

This clone was found once. The rearrangement links TRBV12-3 or TRBV12-4 to TRBJ2-1; weak D call: TRBD2 (6 bases). This CDR3 contains 13 residues. The V and J ends lost 7 bases and 6 bases respectively, with 13 bases between them. The CDR3 is CASNWGLPNEQFF. The DNA of the CDR3 is TGTGCCAGCAATTGGGGACTGCCCAATGAGCAGTTCTTC.

The chain links TRBV18 to TRBJ2-2; 7 nucleotides line up with TRBD1. V trimming: 2 bases; J trimming: 3 bases; junction bases outside the gene matches: 12. The germline V gene encodes CDR1 KGHSH and CDR2 LQKENI. The CDR3 has 18 residues. The CDR3 nucleotides are TGTGCCAGCTCACCAAGGGTAAAGACAGGGTCGGACACCGGGGAGCTGTTTTTT. Translated, it gives CASSPRVKTGSDTGELFF. Together with reference TRBV18 and TRBJ2-2, the CDR3 gives the full variable domain: NAGVMQNPRHLVRRRGQEARLRCSPMKGHSHVYWYRQLPEEGLKFMVYLQKENIIDESGMPKERFSAEFPKEGPSILRIQQVVRGDSAAYFCASSPRVKTGSDTGELFFGEGSRLTVL.

The chain recombines TRBV5-1 with TRBJ2-1; 8 nucleotides line up with TRBD2. Germline V lookup: CDR1 SGHRS, CDR2 YFSETQ. CDR3 length: 16 residues. The ends lost 0 bases at V and 4 bases at J; junction bases unmatched: 6. CDR3 region: CASSLGGTRRYNEQFF. The CDR3 DNA reads as TGCGCCAGCAGCTTGGGCGGGACTAGGCGATACAATGAGCAGTTCTTC.

The chain links TRBV9 to TRBJ1-5, with a weak D call TRBD1 (5 bases). V lost 0 bases and J lost 3, with 10 bases in between. This CDR3 is 15 amino acids long. The germline gives CDR1 SGDLS, CDR2 YYNGEE. The CDR3 here is CASSVGSQDNQPQHF. The CDR3 coding sequence is TGTGCCAGCAGCGTAGGTTCACAGGACAATCAGCCCCAGCATTTT.

The genes are TRBV27 and TRBJ1-5; 10 nucleotides align to TRBD1. V dropped 8 bases and J dropped 7; count of bases not matched to a gene: 5. The CDR3 loop spans 13 amino acids. CDR1 and CDR2 from the germline V gene are MNHEY and SMNVEV (reference sequence). The CDR3 region is CASATGGRQPQHF. CDR3 nucleotide sequence: TGTGCCAGCGCGACAGGGGGCAGGCAGCCCCAGCATTTT.

CDR3: CASSPRDRSNYGYTF. CDR3 DNA: TGTGCCAGCAGTCCCCGGGACAGATCTAACTATGGCTACACCTTC. The chain joins TRBV6-5 to TRBJ1-2; 7 bases fit TRBD1. The CDR3 length is 15 residues. Per germline, CDR1 MNHEY and CDR2 SVGAGI. The V and J ends lost 5 bases and 0 bases, in that order; junction bases with no gene match: 6.

This clone was observed a single time. This chain uses TRBV13 with TRBJ2-7; TRBD1 is a possible D gene (5 bases). The germline V gene has CDR1 PRHDT and CDR2 FYEKMQ (reference sequence). V was trimmed by 5 bases and J by 6 bases, leaving 17 bases between them. CDR3 length: 14 amino acids. CDR3 coding DNA: TGTGCCAGCAGCCAGCAGGGTGGTAGGGGCGAGCAGTACTTC. Amino acid sequence: CASSQQGGRGEQYF. The variable domain in full, completed from reference TRBV13 and TRBJ2-7, reads AAGVIQSPRHLIKEKRETATLKCYPIPRHDTVYWYQQGPGQDPQFLISFYEKMQSDKGSIPDRFSAQQFSDYHSELNMSSLELGDSALYFCASSQQGGRGEQYFGPGTRLTVT.

The chain recombines TRBV19 with TRBJ2-3, with D tentatively TRBD2 (6 bases). Trimming removed 5 bases from V and 2 bases from J, with 11 bases in between. Germline CDR1 and CDR2: LNHDA and SQIVND (reference sequence). The CDR3 contains 14 residues. CDR3 loop: CASSWSSDTDTQYF. The CDR3 nucleotides are TGTGCCAGTAGTTGGTCTAGCGACACAGATACGCAGTATTTT.

The gene calls are TRBV5-4 and TRBJ2-3; TRBD2 matches 11 bases. With V trimmed by 4 bases and J by 0 bases, 13 bases remained unmatched. The germline V gene encodes CDR1 SGHNT and CDR2 YYREEE (reference sequence). This CDR3 is 19 amino acids long. CDR3 amino acids: CASSRGLAGSLSSTDTQYF. In DNA, the CDR3 is TGTGCCAGCAGCCGCGGACTAGCGGGTAGTCTATCTAGCACAGATACGCAGTATTTT.

The rearrangement uses TRBV10-3 and TRBJ1-1, with 8 bases lining up with TRBD1. The CDR3 totals 14 residues. Germline loops: CDR1 ENHRY, CDR2 SYGVKD. V trimming: 10 bases; J trimming: 4 bases; junction bases outside the gene matches: 11. The CDR3 loop reads CATRQGMEATEAFF. CDR3 DNA sequence: TGTGCCACCAGACAGGGGATGGAGGCCACTGAAGCTTTCTTT.